The rows below give T cell receptor beta chains drawn from one sample of a study of T cells in Graves' hyperthyroidism and ophthalmopathy. TCRdb reprocessed the multiplex PCR reads with MiXCR, giving one entry per CDR3 protein. The sample lists around 700,000 distinct CDR3 sequences, around 20% occurring once. The source material was blood. These receptors originate from a woman aged 45-60 years with Graves' hyperthyroidism that later progressed to Graves' ophthalmopathy. CDR3s include the opening cysteine and the closing phenylalanine or tryptophan. Fields, in order: clone size, V gene, J gene, D gene, CDR3 DNA, CDR3 protein. A D gene is named only where the DNA matches it firmly. Some rows have no size entry. The others give once, few or many, or a class for an expanded clone.

many	TRBV20-1	TRBJ2-1	NA	TGCAGTGCTAGAGATACCTCCTCCTACAATGAGCAGTTCTTC	CSARDTSSYNEQFF
many	TRBV9	TRBJ2-5	NA	TGTGCCAGCAGCACCGGACTGATCCAAGAGACCCAGTACTTC	CASSTGLIQETQYF
many	TRBV11-2	TRBJ2-2	NA	TGTGCCAGCAGCTTAGCGGACGCGAACACCGGGGAGCTGTTTTTT	CASSLADANTGELFF
few	TRBV7-9	TRBJ1-4	NA	TGTGCCAGCAGCTTGGCAGGGCCTGAAAAACTGTTTTTT	CASSLAGPEKLFF
many	TRBV3-1	TRBJ2-2	NA	TGTGCCAGCAGCCAAGTGGACAGAAACACCGGGGAGCTGTTTTTT	CASSQVDRNTGELFF
many	TRBV2	TRBJ1-6	TRBD1	TGTGCCAGCAGGGACAGGGCGTGGGATTCACCCCTCCACTTT	CASRDRAWDSPLHF
NA	TRBV28	TRBJ2-1	NA	TGTGCCAGCAGTCCCCCTTTCGTCAGCTCCTACAATGAGCAGTTCTTC	CASSPPFVSSYNEQFF
many	TRBV27	TRBJ1-2	TRBD1	TGTGCCAGCAGTTCCTTCTACAGGGGAGCTAACTATGGCTACACCTTC	CASSSFYRGANYGYTF
many	TRBV6-5	TRBJ2-7	TRBD1	TGTGCCAGCAGTATACGGGACAGGGGATACTACGAGCAGTACTTC	CASSIRDRGYYEQYF
few	TRBV4-1	TRBJ2-7	NA	TGCGCCAGCAGCCCGACGGTCGGGGGCGGTTCCTACGAGCAGTACTTC	CASSPTVGGGSYEQYF
many	TRBV3-1	TRBJ1-5	NA	TGTGCCAGCAGCCACTCCGGACAGAATAGCAATCAGCCCCAGCATTTT	CASSHSGQNSNQPQHF
NA	TRBV6-2/TRBV6-3	TRBJ2-2	NA	TGTGCCAGCAGTGACGGACAGAGGCTGTTTTTT	CASSDGQRLFF
NA	TRBV9	TRBJ1-2	TRBD1	TGTGCCAGCAGCCTCGACAGGGGCCCCTCTGTCTATGGCTACACCTTC	CASSLDRGPSVYGYTF
many	TRBV5-1	TRBJ1-1	NA	TGCGCCAGCAGCTCGGCCCTGACATCGATCATCGGGATGAACACTGAAGCTTTCTTT	CASSSALTSIIGMNTEAFF
few	TRBV9	TRBJ2-3	TRBD2	TGTGCCAGCAGCGTAGTAGGAGCGGGGGACACAGATACGCAGTATTTT	CASSVVGAGDTDTQYF
NA	TRBV4-1	TRBJ1-4	TRBD1	TGCGCCAGCAGCCAAGAAGGGTCTGGTGGGACAGGGGGGAATGAAAAACTGTTTTTT	CASSQEGSGGTGGNEKLFF
many	TRBV6-1	TRBJ1-1	TRBD1	TGTGCCAGCAGGGCCGTTAATGACAGGGGGCGCGTAGGCACTGAAGCTTTCTTT	CASRAVNDRGRVGTEAFF
few	TRBV6-1	TRBJ2-5	NA	TGTGCCAGCAGTGAAAACTCCTCACGTGGGGAGACCCAGTACTTC	CASSENSSRGETQYF
few	TRBV29-1	TRBJ2-3	TRBD2	TGCAGCTCTTCCCCCGGGACTAGGAGGGGTATCGGTTCCACAGATACGCAGTATTTT	CSSSPGTRRGIGSTDTQYF
few	TRBV6-1	TRBJ2-3	TRBD2	TGTGCCAGCCAAATTAGCGGGGGCACAGATACGCAGTATTTT	CASQISGGTDTQYF
once	TRBV25-1	TRBJ1-1	NA	TGTGCCAGCAGTGAGGAGACAGGCTACACTGAAGCTTTCTTT	CASSEETGYTEAFF
many	TRBV6-1	TRBJ1-1	NA	TGTGCCAGCAGTCCGCTAGGGCTTGGGGACACTGAAGCTTTCTTT	CASSPLGLGDTEAFF